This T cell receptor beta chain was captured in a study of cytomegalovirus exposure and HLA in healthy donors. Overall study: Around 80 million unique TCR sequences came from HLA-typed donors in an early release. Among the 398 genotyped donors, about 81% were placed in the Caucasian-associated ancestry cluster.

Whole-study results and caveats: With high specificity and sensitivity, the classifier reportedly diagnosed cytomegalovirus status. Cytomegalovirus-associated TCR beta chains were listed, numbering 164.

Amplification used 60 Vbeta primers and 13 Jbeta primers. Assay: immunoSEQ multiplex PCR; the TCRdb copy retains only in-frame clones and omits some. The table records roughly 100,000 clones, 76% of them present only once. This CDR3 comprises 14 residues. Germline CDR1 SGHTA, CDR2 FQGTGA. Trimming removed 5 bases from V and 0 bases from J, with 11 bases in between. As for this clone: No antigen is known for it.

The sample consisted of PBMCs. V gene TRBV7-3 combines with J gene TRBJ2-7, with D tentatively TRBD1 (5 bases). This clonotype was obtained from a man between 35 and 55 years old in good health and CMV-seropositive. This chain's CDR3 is CASSPGHSSYEQYF. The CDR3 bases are TGTGCCAGCAGCCCCGGACATAGCTCCTACGAGCAGTACTTC.